One T cell receptor beta chain is described in this entry. Its antigen remains undetermined. Base qualities are missing; no much larger clone stands one base away. This record comes from a study of blood T cell repertoires in COVID-19 (dated by TCRdb to the early 2020s). As for the study more broadly: Collaborator samples came from the United States, Italy and Spain and covered acute and convalescent phases of COVID-19. The material from the prospective study consisted of cDNA or gDNA derived from T cells, B-cell-depleted T cells, or PBMCs. The dataset comprised deeply sampled blood TCRbeta repertoires from subjects exposed to, actively infected with, or recovered from COVID-19. The repertoires were released in a freely available public database meant as a resource for research on the immune response to SARS-CoV-2. Samples came from the ongoing ImmuneRACE study (first 160 participants) plus 1,254 subjects from 6 global collaborators. Sample metadata almost always included a de-identified subject ID, COVID-19 status, age in years and sex. Where available, HLA class I and class II types were taken from metadata supplied by the sample provider and were not determined by assay-based typing. Overall results and qualifications from the work: The amount of clinical and demographic metadata varied by source and participant and was provided uncurated.

TCRbeta CDR3 regions were amplified from genomic DNA by means of the immunoSEQ Assay, a bias-controlled multiplex PCR. The published analysis was carried out like this. The number of nucleated cells in each sample was estimated from the amplification of reference gene primers within the assay. To quantify the absolute abundance of each unique TCRbeta CDR3 rearrangement, sequence reads were collapsed and filtered. For each sample, productive Simpson clonality was calculated by taking the square root of Simpson's diversity index across productive rearrangements. TCRdb holds this immuneACCESS table with in-frame rearrangements only. Some clones are missing; in checked studies, unresolved V genes explain under half, and the rest has no known cause. The V and J calls and the clone size are those of that table, but D and trimming were determined from the DNA. The sample has 150,000 to 200,000 clones on record, approximately 80% of them singletons. Together, the top ten hold about 14% of the sample.

At one collaborating source in Seattle, patients were enrolled during active infection and were followed longitudinally through the course of disease. Whole blood was collected in K2EDTA tubes by collaborating institutions according to the institutions' own protocols. For TCRbeta analysis, collaborator samples were shipped as frozen whole blood, as isolated PBMCs, or as DNA extracted from either sample type. V is clipped by 2 bases and J by 3 bases, and the sequence between their germline boundaries is 16 bases long. CDR1 and CDR2 were assigned from the germline V gene as LGHNA and YNFKEQ. The CDR3 spans 16 residues, from the cysteine through the phenylalanine. The CDR3 DNA has 48 bases and is translated from base 1.

The receptor was derived from a woman aged 70-85 years with COVID-19, enrolled during active disease. The sample taken for sequencing was peripheral blood. The sequence joins TRBV4-2 to TRBJ1-1, with no D gene named confidently. The CDR3 protein sequence reads: CASSQKEGLRYTEAFF. The nucleotide sequence reads TGTGCCAGCAGCCAAAAAGAGGGATTGAGGTACACTGAAGCTTTCTTT.